This T cell receptor (beta chain) was sequenced in a study of low-dose radiotherapy and immunotherapy resistance in tumors (dated by TCRdb to between 2021 and 2024). Study-level background: Patients in Cohort 1 were given 0.5 Gy per fraction every 2 weeks, and the prescribed total PTV dose was 6.5 Gy. In Cohort 2, 1 Gy per fraction was delivered every two weeks, for a total of 13 Gy over 26 weeks. Patients were given nivolumab as a 240 mg flat dose every two weeks and ipilimumab at 1 mg/kg every six weeks, with both drugs delivered intravenously. Every two weeks, patients got intravenous cyclophosphamide at 200 mg/m2, given one day ahead of each radiation and immunotherapy administration. Starting on cycle 1 day 1, patients took 300 mg of aspirin by mouth once daily for four cycles. The trial did not randomize participants into treatment groups. Eight patients were included in the translational analysis: three from the first dose cohort and the first five from the second dose cohort.

This clonotype was detected ten times or more. Its antigen specificity is not known. No base quality information exists; no much larger clone differs at one position. The time point label corresponds to: before trial treatment. Donors were enrolled in RACIN, a single-arm phase I dose-escalation trial in which nivolumab, ipilimumab, aspirin, low-dose cyclophosphamide and low-dose radiotherapy were combined. To be eligible, a patient needed to have an advanced solid tumor that was TIL-negative. Sequenced using an Illumina HiSeq 2500. First-strand cDNA was synthesized with Superscript III and a set of TRAV- and TRBV-specific primers, covering both TCRalpha and TCRbeta chains. TCRs were amplified with Phusion for around 18 PCR cycles, with a constant-region primer paired with the adapter attached to the V primers. The isolated mRNA was amplified using the MessageAmp II aRNA Amplification Kit, with in vitro transcription performed for about 15 hours at 37 degrees C. The Dynabeads mRNA DIRECT Purification Kit was used to isolate the mRNA for TCR sequencing. Indexed Illumina adapters were added in a second approximately 26-cycle Phusion PCR, and the resulting products were purified with AMPure XP beads. Regarding the original processing steps: Custom Perl scripts were used to pool TCR sequences that encoded the same protein, to remove out-of-frame sequences, and to calculate the abundance of each clonotype. Any TCR sequence supported by only a single read was excluded from analysis. Among the metrics used to describe the repertoires were Shannon entropy, Gini index, clonality, richness, and the frequency of TCRs shared between repertoires. TCRdb applied fastp at Q25 and MiXCR to the public reads, then kept only in-frame beta chains. Here each entry gathers all rows of one CDR3 protein and keeps the most common genes and DNA. Here the V and J calls rest on TCRdb's processing, not on the authors' analysis. For this sample there are 64,000 or so distinct CDR3 sequences; 26% appear just once. 5.5% to 8% of the sample belongs to the ten largest clones.

The CDR3 contains 19 residues, cysteine and phenylalanine counted. Only the CDR3 portion is preserved as DNA: 57 bases, with reading frame beginning at the first base. For this chain, trimming is 8 bases at the V end and 0 bases at the J end, and the number of junction bases without a gene match is 22. This TCR came from a male donor with rectosigmoid adenocarcinoma. The chain couples TRBV12-3 or TRBV12-4 to TRBJ2-7; the central 7 bases match TRBD1. Specimen: PBMCs, collected before treatment. The nucleotide sequence reads TGTGCCAGCTCCAAGGCTTCGGGACAGTCAACCTCGGCCTCCTACGAGCAGTACTTC. It translates to CASSKASGQSTSASYEQYF.